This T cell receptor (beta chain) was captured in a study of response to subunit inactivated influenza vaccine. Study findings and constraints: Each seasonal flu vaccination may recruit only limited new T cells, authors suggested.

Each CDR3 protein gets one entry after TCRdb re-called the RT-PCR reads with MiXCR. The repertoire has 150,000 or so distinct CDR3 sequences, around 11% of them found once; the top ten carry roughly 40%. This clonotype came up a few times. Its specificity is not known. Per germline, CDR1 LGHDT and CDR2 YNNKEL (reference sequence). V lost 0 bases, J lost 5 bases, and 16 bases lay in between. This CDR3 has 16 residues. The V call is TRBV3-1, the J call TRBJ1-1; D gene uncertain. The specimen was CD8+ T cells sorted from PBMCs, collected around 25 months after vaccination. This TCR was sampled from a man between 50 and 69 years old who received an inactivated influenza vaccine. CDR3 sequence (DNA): TGTGCCAGCAGCCAAGAGGTGGTGCCCCCCGGAACTGAAGCTTTCTTT. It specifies CASSQEVVPPGTEAFF.